The text below deals with one T cell receptor (beta chain). Its antigen remains unknown. The sample belongs to a study of monozygotic twins with inflammatory bowel disease. Overall study results and limits: Against healthy co-twins, IBD patients had lower TCRbeta diversity (measured by inverse Simpson). Variability may have been added to patient repertoires by differing immunosuppressive treatments.

Germline V gene lookup returns CDR1 SEHNR and CDR2 FQNEAQ (reference sequence). CDR3 size: 15 residues. UMIs that included a 6-nucleotide sample barcode were added by template switching, which took place during cDNA synthesis. TCRdb reprocessed the 5' RACE reads and stores each CDR3 protein as one record, lacking DNA. This specimen shows 45,000 or so distinct CDR3 sequences; the ten leading clones hold about 5%. The sequence came from a human donor with ulcerative colitis or Crohn's disease, or a healthy co-twin of an affected twin (not recorded which). The V and J genes are TRBV7-9 and TRBJ1-6; lacking DNA, the TRBD1 call made by TCRdb goes unchecked. Sequencing was performed on blood. This CDR3 reads CASRPTIPGGSPLHF. Full variable domain (missing parts from reference TRBV7-9 and TRBJ1-6): DTGVSQNPRHKITKRGQNVTFRCDPISEHNRLYWYRQTLGQGPEFLTYFQNEAQLEKSRLLSDRFSAERPKGSFSTLEIQRTEQGDSAMYLCASRPTIPGGSPLHFGNGTRLTVT.